Following are 14 T cell receptor beta chains from one sample sequenced in a study of CD8 T cells in ankylosing spondylitis. One entry per CDR3 protein, called by TCRdb with MiXCR from the 5' RACE reads. The data contain some 140,000 distinct CDR3 sequences, roughly 8.3% of them singletons. The sample comprised synovial fluid, either unsorted or a sorted T cell fraction (not recorded which). The receptors derive from a male donor with ankylosing spondylitis.

This clonotype was counted many times. The V and J genes are TRBV5-6 and TRBJ2-3; D not resolved. Trimming left V 1 base short and J 4 bases short, with 16 bases between. The CDR3 is made up of 16 amino acids. Germline V gene lookup returns CDR1 SGHDT and CDR2 YYEEEE. This CDR3 reads CASSLQGAPPPDTQYF. The CDR3 DNA sequence: TGTGCCAGCAGCTTGCAAGGAGCCCCTCCCCCAGATACGCAGTATTTT. Variable domain in full (rest from reference TRBV5-6 and TRBJ2-3): DAGVTQSPTHLIKTRGQQVTLRCSPKSGHDTVSWYQQALGQGPQFIFQYYEEEERQRGNFPDRFSGHQFPNYSSELNVNALLLGDSALYLCASSLQGAPPPDTQYFGPGTRLTVL.

This clonotype was recorded many times. DNA for the CDR3: TGCAGCGTTGAAGGCGCATTTAAGGGCTCAGATACGCAGTATTTT. Translating gives CSVEGAFKGSDTQYF. The chain employs TRBV29-1 and TRBJ2-3; D gene unclear. There are 15 residues in the CDR3. Germline CDR1 SQVTM, CDR2 ANQGSEA. The V and J ends lost 1 base and 4 bases respectively, with 15 bases between them.

This clonotype was seen only a few times. The chain uses TRBV7-9 and TRBJ1-4; 9 bases agree with TRBD1. V shed 4 bases, J shed 2 bases, and the junction held 2 bases outside the gene matches. There are 15 residues in the CDR3. Germline V gene sequence: CDR1 SEHNR, CDR2 FQNEAQ (reference sequence). CDR3 residues: CASSWDRDTNEKLFF. The CDR3 bases are TGTGCCAGCAGCTGGGACAGGGATACTAATGAAAAACTGTTTTTT.

The chain has TRBV5-1 and TRBJ2-7; D is uncertain. Trimming pared 1 base from V and 5 bases from J, leaving 13 bases between. Germline CDR1 SGHRS, CDR2 YFSETQ. This CDR3 comprises 14 residues. CDR3 sequence: CASSLLPGVHEQYF. CDR3 nucleotide sequence: TGCGCCAGCAGCTTGTTGCCAGGTGTCCACGAGCAGTACTTC. Full variable domain (rest looked up from reference TRBV5-1 and TRBJ2-7): KAGVTQTPRYLIKTRGQQVTLSCSPISGHRSVSWYQQTPGQGLQFLFEYFSETQRNKGNFPGRFSGRQFSNSRSEMNVSTLELGDSALYLCASSLLPGVHEQYFGPGTRLTVT.

The V gene is TRBV28, the J gene TRBJ1-4; D is undetermined. The CDR3 has 13 amino acids. The V end was cut by 5 bases, the J end by 14 bases, with 18 bases between. Germline CDR1 MDHEN, CDR2 SYDVKM. CDR3 amino acids: CASSPPDHPILFF. In nucleotides, the CDR3 is TGTGCCAGCAGTCCACCCGACCACCCGATTCTGTTTTTT.

The gene calls are TRBV6-5 and TRBJ1-1; D is ambiguous. Germline-derived CDR1 and CDR2 are MNHEY and SVGAGI. The CDR3 runs to 13 residues. V shed 0 bases and J shed 9 bases, with 11 bases lying between them. The CDR3: CASSYSIGTKAFF. CDR3 in DNA: TGTGCCAGCAGTTACTCGATAGGCACGAAAGCTTTCTTT.

This rearrangement joins TRBV28 to TRBJ1-1; the D is unclear. The ends were cut back, 2 bases at V and 10 bases at J, with 14 bases in the middle. The CDR3 has 13 residues. CDR1 and CDR2 (germline): MDHEN, SYDVKM. CDR3 sequence (DNA): TGTGCCAGCAGTTTAATGTCGATTCAAACAGCTTTCTTT. Translation: CASSLMSIQTAFF.

This chain uses TRBV7-2 with TRBJ2-7; D uncertain. Germline CDR1 SGHTA, CDR2 FQGNSA. Trimming took off 2 bases at V and 6 bases at J, with 14 bases between the two ends. The CDR3 totals 14 residues. The CDR3 sequence: CASSLLIETGEQYF. For the CDR3, the DNA is TGTGCCAGCAGCTTATTAATCGAGACGGGCGAGCAGTACTTC.

This clonotype was counted a few times. This chain uses TRBV20-1 with TRBJ2-1; D ambiguous. CDR1 is DFQATT, CDR2 SNEGSKA, per germline (reference sequence). This CDR3 contains 14 residues. V gave up 5 bases and J gave up 6 bases, with 17 bases separating them. The CDR3 spells CSAPGRIYLNEQFF. DNA for the CDR3: TGCAGTGCTCCCGGGCGGATTTACCTCAATGAGCAGTTCTTC.

V is TRBV7-9 and J is TRBJ2-3; the D gene is possibly TRBD2 (6 bases). The CDR3 length is 15 residues. Trimming removed 5 bases from V and 5 bases from J, with 17 bases in between. Per the germline V gene, CDR1 is SEHNR and CDR2 is FQNEAQ (reference sequence). This CDR3 reads CASSRYAGREDTQYF. The DNA for the CDR3 is TGTGCCAGCAGCCGCTATGCGGGGCGGGAAGATACGCAGTATTTT.

V gene TRBV5-1 combines with J gene TRBJ1-2, with D possibly being TRBD1 (6 bases). This CDR3 is built from 15 residues. The V gene lost 2 bases and the J gene lost 7 bases, with 18 bases spanning the gap. Germline CDR1 SGHRS, CDR2 YFSETQ. The CDR3 region is CASSFNGRGSGGYTF. The CDR3 coding sequence is TGCGCCAGCAGCTTTAATGGCAGGGGAAGCGGTGGCTACACCTTC.

This clonotype was recorded many times. This chain uses TRBV28 with TRBJ2-7; D is perhaps TRBD2 (6 bases). From germline, CDR1 is MDHEN and CDR2 SYDVKM. CDR3 length: 15 amino acids. V was shortened by 6 bases and J by 2 bases, with 17 bases between the two germline ends. The CDR3 sequence is CASRAAGPLTYEQYF. CDR3 nucleotides: TGTGCCAGCAGGGCAGCGGGCCCCCTTACCTACGAGCAGTACTTC.

This clonotype was found a few times. The J gene is TRBJ2-1, the V gene TRBV6-1; 7 bases agree with TRBD2. The CDR3 is made up of 17 amino acids. In germline, CDR1 is MNHNS, CDR2 SASEGT. The junction had 18 bases not matched to a gene; V was cut back by 5 bases and J by 8 bases. Written as DNA, the CDR3 is TGTGCCAGCAGTACGAATCGCGGGAGAGTATTCTCTGATGAGCAGTTCTTC. It translates to CASSTNRGRVFSDEQFF.

The table lists this clonotype with a few counts. The chain joins TRBV10-2 to TRBJ1-1, with D possibly matching TRBD1 (5 bases). From germline, CDR1 is WSHSY and CDR2 SAAADI. This CDR3 is 13 amino acids long. The V end lost 8 bases, the J end lost 3 bases, and 13 bases lay between the germline ends. The CDR3 nucleotides read TGCGCCAGCCGGGCCGGCAGGGACACTGAAGCTTTCTTT. Protein sequence: CASRAGRDTEAFF.